This TCR beta chain was found in a study of blood T cells in healthy people across ages. Study-wide points: TCR beta diversity was tightly associated with the proportion of naive T cells.

In this sample, this clonotype turned up a few times. Its specificity is not known. A J-beta primer mix and a sample-barcoded 5' primer were used in a second PCR of about 7 to 12 cycles. One entry per CDR3 protein results from TCRdb running MiXCR on the 5' RACE reads. Of some 670,000 distinct CDR3 sequences listed, 52% are singletons. Donor samples were obtained from healthy Caucasian individuals from Russia, aged 6 to 90. The V and J ends lost 6 bases and 1 base respectively, with 10 bases between them. The CDR3 is 14 amino acids. The sample was blood. This clonotype originated in a woman at least 80 years old in good health. The rearrangement uses TRBV12-3 or TRBV12-4 and TRBJ2-4; the D gene is possibly TRBD2 (5 bases). CDR3 sequence: CASRNIAAKNIQYF. CDR3 in DNA: TGTGCCAGCAGGAATATAGCGGCCAAAAACATTCAGTACTTC.